This entry concerns a single TCR beta chain. Its antigen is unidentified. The naive CD8 fraction comprised CD45RO-negative cells positively selected for CCR7 and excluded terminally differentiated effector memory CD45RA+ cells. This sample is drawn from a study of shared clonotypes between healthy human individuals. Assay used: immunoSEQ multiplex PCR; TCRdb lists only in-frame clones, some missing. There are about 1,800,000 clones in the sample; roughly 94% occur only once, and more than 0.95% lies in the top ten. Whole-study results and caveats: Larger estimated richness was generally recorded for naive subsets relative to memory subsets.

Sequencing was done on a sample of naive CD8+ T cells sorted from blood. The TCR originated in a man in his late teens or twenties in good health.

The CDR3, as DNA: TGTGCCAGTACTAGCGGGGGTAGGTACGAGCAGTACTTC. Its translation: CASTSGGRYEQYF. V usage is TRBV6-1 and J usage is TRBJ2-7; 11 bases map to TRBD2. V lost 9 bases and J lost 4; bases outside the gene matches: 5. The germline V gene encodes CDR1 MNHNS and CDR2 SASEGT. CDR3 length: 13 amino acids.